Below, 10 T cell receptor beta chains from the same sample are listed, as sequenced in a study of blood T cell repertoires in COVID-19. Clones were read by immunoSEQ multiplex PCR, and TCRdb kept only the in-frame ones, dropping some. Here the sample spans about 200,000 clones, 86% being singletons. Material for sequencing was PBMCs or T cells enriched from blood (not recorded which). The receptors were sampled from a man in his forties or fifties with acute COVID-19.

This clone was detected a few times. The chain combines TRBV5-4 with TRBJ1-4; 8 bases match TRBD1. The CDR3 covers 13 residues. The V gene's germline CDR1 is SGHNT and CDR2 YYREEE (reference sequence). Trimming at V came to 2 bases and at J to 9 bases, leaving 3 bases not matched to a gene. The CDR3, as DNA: TGTGCCAGCAGCTTTGGACAGGGCCAAAAACTGTTTTTT. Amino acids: CASSFGQGQKLFF.

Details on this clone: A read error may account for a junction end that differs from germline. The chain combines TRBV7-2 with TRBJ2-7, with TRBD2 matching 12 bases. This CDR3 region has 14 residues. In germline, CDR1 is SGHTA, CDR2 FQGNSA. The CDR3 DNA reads TGTGCCAGCACCTTACTAGCGGGAGGCTCCGAGCAGTACTTC. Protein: CASTLLAGGSEQYF.

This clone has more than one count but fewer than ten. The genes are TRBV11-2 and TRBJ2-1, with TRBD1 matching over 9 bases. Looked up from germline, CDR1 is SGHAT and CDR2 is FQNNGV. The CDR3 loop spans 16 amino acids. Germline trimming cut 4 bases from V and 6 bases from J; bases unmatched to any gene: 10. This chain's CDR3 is CASSSPGTGIINEQFF. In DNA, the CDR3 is TGTGCCAGCAGCTCGCCCGGGACAGGGATAATCAATGAGCAGTTCTTC.

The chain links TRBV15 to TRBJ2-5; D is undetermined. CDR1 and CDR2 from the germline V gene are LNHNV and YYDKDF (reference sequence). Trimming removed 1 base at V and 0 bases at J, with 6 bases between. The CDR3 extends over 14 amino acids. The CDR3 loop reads CATSRGGNQETQYF. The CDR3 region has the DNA TGTGCCACCAGCAGAGGAGGTAACCAAGAGACCCAGTACTTC.

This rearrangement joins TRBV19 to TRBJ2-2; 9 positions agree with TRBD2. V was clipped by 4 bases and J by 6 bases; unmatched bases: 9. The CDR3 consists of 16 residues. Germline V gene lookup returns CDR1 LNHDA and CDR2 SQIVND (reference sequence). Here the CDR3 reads CASSNLLAGESGELFF. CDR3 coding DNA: TGTGCCAGTAGTAACCTCTTAGCGGGAGAATCCGGGGAGCTGTTTTTT.

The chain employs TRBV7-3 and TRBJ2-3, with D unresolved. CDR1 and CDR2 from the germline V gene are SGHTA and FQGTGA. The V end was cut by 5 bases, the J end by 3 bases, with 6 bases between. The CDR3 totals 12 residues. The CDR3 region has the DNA TGTGCCAGCAGCCCCCCTACAGATACGCAGTATTTT. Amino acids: CASSPPTDTQYF.

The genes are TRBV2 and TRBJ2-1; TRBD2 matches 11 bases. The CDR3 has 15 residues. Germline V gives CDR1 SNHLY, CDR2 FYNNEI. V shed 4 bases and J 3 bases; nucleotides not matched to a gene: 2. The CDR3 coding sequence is TGTGCCAGCAGTGTAGCGGGAGGGTTCTACAATGAGCAGTTCTTC. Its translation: CASSVAGGFYNEQFF.

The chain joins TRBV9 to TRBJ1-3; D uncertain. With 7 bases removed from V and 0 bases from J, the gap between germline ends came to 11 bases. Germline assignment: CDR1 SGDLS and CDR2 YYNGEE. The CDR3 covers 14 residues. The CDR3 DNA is TGTGCCAGCGGAGAGCTGAGCTCTGGAAACACCATATATTTT. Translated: CASGELSSGNTIYF. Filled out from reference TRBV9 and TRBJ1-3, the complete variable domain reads DSGVTQTPKHLITATGQRVTLRCSPRSGDLSVYWYQQSLDQGLQFLIQYYNGEERAKGNILERFSAQQFPDLHSELNLSSLELGDSALYFCASGELSSGNTIYFGEGSWLTVV.

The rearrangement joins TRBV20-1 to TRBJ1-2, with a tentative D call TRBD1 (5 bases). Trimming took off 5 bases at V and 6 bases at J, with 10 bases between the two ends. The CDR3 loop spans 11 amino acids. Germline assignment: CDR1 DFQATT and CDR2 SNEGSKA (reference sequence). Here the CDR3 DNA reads TGCAGTGCTCCGGGGGGGGATGGCTACACCTTC. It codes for CSAPGGDGYTF.

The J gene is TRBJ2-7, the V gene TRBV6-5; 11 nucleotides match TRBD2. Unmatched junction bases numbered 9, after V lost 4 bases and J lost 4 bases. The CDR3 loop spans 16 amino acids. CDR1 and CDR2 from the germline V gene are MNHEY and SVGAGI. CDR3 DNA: TGTGCCAGCAGTTTTTGGAAACTAGCGGGAGTGTACGAGCAGTACTTC. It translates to CASSFWKLAGVYEQYF.